These T cell receptor beta chains were read from a single sample in a study of sequential checkpoint blockade in melanoma. Sequenced by immunoSEQ multiplex PCR; TCRdb stores in-frame clones only, minus some. The sample has some 22,000 clones; roughly 27% are singletons. Specimen: tumor tissue (inferred from file names), collected from a patient given nivolumab and ipilimumab in sequence. These receptors came from a human donor with melanoma. Each CDR3 is given with its conserved first and last residue. Each record gives: V gene, J gene, clone size, D gene, CDR3 DNA, CDR3 protein. A D gene is named only where the DNA matches it firmly. The listing skips clone size in some rows; elsewhere it reads once, few, many or a size class.

TRBV11-3	TRBJ2-4	-	TRBD1	TGTGCCAGCAGTATACAGGGGGCGTTAGCCAAAAACATTCAGTACTTC	CASSIQGALAKNIQYF
TRBV1	TRBJ2-7	few	-	TGCGCCAGCAGCCAACGCACCGGGACTAGAGGCTACGAGCAGTACTTC	CASSQRTGTRGYEQYF
TRBV6-8	TRBJ2-2	-	-	TGTGCCAGCAGTGTAGCAGGGGCCACCGGGGAGCTGTTTTTT	CASSVAGATGELFF
TRBV19	TRBJ1-1	-	-	TGTGCCAGTAGTATTAGAGGAGGAATGAACACTGAAGCTTTCTTT	CASSIRGGMNTEAFF
TRBV5-1	TRBJ2-3	-	TRBD2	TGCGCCAGCAGCGTCACTAGCGGGAGTGTGGGTACGCAGTATTTT	CASSVTSGSVGTQYF
TRBV9	TRBJ1-2	-	-	TGTGCCAGCAGCGTAGGGTTCTCAGGGTGGAGCGGCTACACCTTC	CASSVGFSGWSGYTF
TRBV15	TRBJ1-4	medium-sized	-	TGTGCCACCAGCGCCAAGCCACGGGCAACTAATGAAAAACTGTTTTTT	CATSAKPRATNEKLFF
TRBV18	TRBJ2-5	-	TRBD1	TGTGCCAGCTCACCGGAGACAGGGGGCGAAGAGACCCAGTACTTC	CASSPETGGEETQYF
TRBV28	TRBJ2-2	-	-	TGTGCCAGCAGTTTATCGGACCGAAGGTCCGGGGAGCTGTTTTTT	CASSLSDRRSGELFF
TRBV9	TRBJ2-2	-	TRBD1	TGTGCCAGCAGCCCGAGGGGACAGGGAAACACCGGGGAGCTGTTTTTT	CASSPRGQGNTGELFF
TRBV9	TRBJ2-1	-	TRBD2	TGTGCCAGCAGCCCACTAGCGGGAAGCTTGCAGTTCTTC	CASSPLAGSLQFF
TRBV6-1	TRBJ2-3	few	-	TGTGCCATCAGTGAAGGAGGGGGGACAGATACGCAGTATTTT	CAISEGGGTDTQYF
TRBV28	TRBJ1-1	-	-	TGTGCCAGCAGTTCCCCAGGGCTGGACACTGAAGCTTTCTTT	CASSSPGLDTEAFF
TRBV28	TRBJ2-3	-	TRBD2	TGTGCCAGCAGTTCCCCGGGACTAGCGACGACAGATACGCAGTATTTT	CASSSPGLATTDTQYF
TRBV18	TRBJ2-7	-	-	TGTGCCAGCTCACCAGGGGGCGGTTCCTACGAGCAGTACTTC	CASSPGGGSYEQYF
TRBV28	TRBJ1-5	few	TRBD1	TGTGCCAGCAGCAGGGGGCCTGTTGATCAGCCCCAGCATTTT	CASSRGPVDQPQHF
TRBV11-3	TRBJ1-1	-	TRBD1	TGTGCCAGCAGCGGGTTTGGGACAGATATTGAAGCTTTCTTT	CASSGFGTDIEAFF
TRBV2	TRBJ2-3	few	-	TGTGCCAGCAGTGAAGATTGGGCAGGGTACACAGATACGCAGTATTTT	CASSEDWAGYTDTQYF
TRBV9	TRBJ2-1	-	TRBD2	TGTGCCAGCAGCGTTCTAGCGGGGGGCTACAATGAGCAGTTCTTC	CASSVLAGGYNEQFF
TRBV7-7	TRBJ1-1	-	-	TGTGCCAGCAGCTCCACGGCTGGCGAAAACACTGAAGCTTTCTTT	CASSSTAGENTEAFF
TRBV14	TRBJ2-7	-	-	TGTGCCAGCAGCCAAGGTGCCAACTACGAGCAGTACTTC	CASSQGANYEQYF
TRBV7-5	TRBJ2-5	many	-	TGTGCCAGCAGCTTGACCGGAATCGGAGAGACCCAGTACTTC	CASSLTGIGETQYF
TRBV11-3	TRBJ1-3	-	-	TGTGCCAGCAGCTTTTGGGCAGGGATTGGAAACACCATATATTTT	CASSFWAGIGNTIYF
TRBV7-1	TRBJ1-2	many	-	TGTGCCAGCTCCCGGGACACTGCTAACTATGGCTACACCTTC	CASSRDTANYGYTF
TRBV5-1	TRBJ2-7	-	-	TGCGCCAGCAGCTTGTGGGCTAGTGAGTACGAGCAGTACTTC	CASSLWASEYEQYF
TRBV18	TRBJ1-5	-	-	TGTGCCAGCTCACCAGTCAACAATGGCGGGAAAAATCAGCCCCAGCATTTT	CASSPVNNGGKNQPQHF
TRBV19	TRBJ1-2	-	TRBD1	TGTGCCAGTAGTCCCCCGGACAGGCTCGGTGGCTACACCTTC	CASSPPDRLGGYTF
TRBV28	TRBJ1-2	few	-	TGTGCCAGCAGTCTTACCGGGACACCCAATGGCTACACCTTC	CASSLTGTPNGYTF
TRBV19	TRBJ1-5	-	-	TGTGCCAGTAGTATAGAAACAGCCCTCAATCAGCCCCAGCATTTT	CASSIETALNQPQHF
TRBV30	TRBJ2-2	-	TRBD2	TGTGCCTGGGCGGGGGAAGTTCCGCCCGGGGAGCTGTTTTTT	CAWAGEVPPGELFF
TRBV15	TRBJ2-1	-	TRBD2	TGTGCCACCAGCAGAGATGGGGGGGAGGGACGGTCTGAGCAGTTCTTC	CATSRDGGEGRSEQFF
TRBV11-3	TRBJ2-5	many	-	TGTGCCAGCAGCGGCCCCACGTACCAAGAGACCCAGTACTTC	CASSGPTYQETQYF
TRBV6-8	TRBJ1-5	few	-	TGTGCCAGCAGCTCGGGTCGCGGCAATCAGCCCCAGCATTTT	CASSSGRGNQPQHF
TRBV28	TRBJ2-5	-	TRBD1	TGTGCCAGCACTTCCGGGACAGGGGTGGAGACCCAGTACTTC	CASTSGTGVETQYF
TRBV11-3	TRBJ1-5	few	TRBD1	TGTGCCAGCAGTTTGGGACAGGGGGAGAATCAGCCCCAGCATTTT	CASSLGQGENQPQHF
TRBV7-1	TRBJ1-1	few	-	TGTGCCAGCAGCTTAGACAGGAGAGTTGAAGCTTTCTTT	CASSLDRRVEAFF